This T cell receptor beta chain is from a study of cytomegalovirus exposure and HLA in healthy donors. General study results and limits: Reports indicated that the classifier achieved high specificity and sensitivity in diagnosing cytomegalovirus status. That first-cohort TCR clusters tended to co-occur in the 95 to 150 validation repertoires was found in a later analysis.

The donors belonged to the roughly 110-subject validation cohort, separate from the approximately 700-subject first cohort. The table came from immunoSEQ multiplex PCR; TCRdb's copy has only in-frame clones and leaves some out. The table shows more than 60,000 clones, with 95% to 98% occurring only once. This CDR3 has 16 residues. Trimming shortened V by 6 bases and J by 4 bases, and 18 bases separated the two germline ends. CDR1 SGHAT and CDR2 FQNNGV come from the germline V gene. As to this clone: The antigen is unknown.

Sequenced input: PBMCs. The chain combines TRBV11-2 with TRBJ2-2, with TRBD1 as a possible D gene (6 bases). This clonotype was obtained from a woman in her late teens or twenties in good health and CMV-seropositive. The CDR3 nucleotides read TGTGCCAGCAGATCCGGACAGTCCTCGAGCACCGGGGAGCTGTTTTTT. Translating it yields CASRSGQSSSTGELFF.